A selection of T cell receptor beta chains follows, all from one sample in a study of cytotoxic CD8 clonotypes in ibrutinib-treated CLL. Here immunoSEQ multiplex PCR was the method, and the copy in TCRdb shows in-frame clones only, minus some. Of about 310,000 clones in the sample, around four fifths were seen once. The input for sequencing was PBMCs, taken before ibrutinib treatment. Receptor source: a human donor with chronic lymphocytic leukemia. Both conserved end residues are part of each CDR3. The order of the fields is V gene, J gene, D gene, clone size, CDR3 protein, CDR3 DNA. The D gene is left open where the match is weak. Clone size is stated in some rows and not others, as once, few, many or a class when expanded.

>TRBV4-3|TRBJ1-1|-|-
CASSQDNAWNTEAFF
TGCGCCAGCAGCCAAGATAACGCATGGAACACTGAAGCTTTCTTT
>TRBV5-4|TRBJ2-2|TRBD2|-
CASSLGTSGRPGGELFF
TGTGCCAGCAGCTTGGGGACTAGCGGGAGGCCGGGCGGGGAGCTGTTTTTT
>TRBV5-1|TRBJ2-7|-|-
CASSLGLSNYEQYF
TGCGCCAGCAGCTTGGGTCTGTCAAACTACGAGCAGTACTTC
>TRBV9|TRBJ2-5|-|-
CASSVVSGAGRETQYF
TGTGCCAGCAGCGTAGTTTCGGGGGCCGGCCGGGAGACCCAGTACTTC
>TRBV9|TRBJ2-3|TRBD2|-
CASSARGSGRALDTQYF
TGTGCCAGCAGCGCCCGGGGAAGCGGGAGGGCCTTAGATACGCAGTATTTT
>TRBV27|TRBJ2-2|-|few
CASSDRDMSHGELFF
TGTGCCAGCAGTGATAGGGACATGTCTCACGGGGAGCTGTTTTTT
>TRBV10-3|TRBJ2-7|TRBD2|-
CAIGGTSGRRTYEQYF
TGTGCCATCGGTGGGACTAGCGGGAGGAGGACCTACGAGCAGTACTTC
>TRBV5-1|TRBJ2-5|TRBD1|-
CASSRQGEETQYF
TGCGCCAGCAGCCGACAGGGGGAAGAGACCCAGTACTTC
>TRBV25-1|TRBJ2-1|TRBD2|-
CASSGTAGLAVYNEQFF
TGTGCCAGCAGTGGAACCGCGGGACTAGCGGTCTACAATGAGCAGTTCTTC
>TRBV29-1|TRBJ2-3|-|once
CSVVEFSTDTQYF
TGCAGCGTTGTCGAGTTTAGCACAGATACGCAGTATTTT
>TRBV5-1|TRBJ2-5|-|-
CASSFGREPGETQYF
TGCGCCAGCAGCTTTGGACGGGAGCCCGGGGAGACCCAGTACTTC
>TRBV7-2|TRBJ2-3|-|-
CASSLAVVTDTQYF
TGTGCCAGCAGCTTAGCGGTCGTGACGGATACGCAGTATTTT
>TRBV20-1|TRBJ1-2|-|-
CELEQGTGYTF
TGCGAGCTGGAGCAGGGCACTGGCTACACCTTC
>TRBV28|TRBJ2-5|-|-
CASSLNRDSETQYF
TGTGCCAGCAGTCTCAACCGGGACTCAGAGACCCAGTACTTC